The table lists the clone carrying this TCR beta chain with many counts. Its antigen is unidentified. These data come from a study of post-analysis software for immune sequencing data. Study-level points and caveats: Same-batch samples co-clustered strongly by F measure. Controls' normalized Chao1 diversity significantly exceeded that of multiple sclerosis patients. Comparison of patients with controls showed five or six TRBV segments more frequent in patients, TRBV5-6, TRBV5-1 and TRBV20-1 among them.

The TCR beta cDNA libraries carried unique molecular identifiers. It was from roughly 1.1 to 9.2 million T cells that 530,000 or so cDNA molecules came. MiXCR, run by TCRdb on the PCR reads, gives a single entry per CDR3 protein. This table holds approximately 260,000 distinct CDR3 sequences, 36% found once. The trim removed 5 bases at V and 4 bases at J, leaving 20 bases unmatched. The length of the CDR3 is 19 residues. Germline CDR1 reads SGHAT; CDR2 reads FQNNGV. V and J are TRBV11-2 and TRBJ2-1, with 7 nucleotides matching TRBD1. Material for sequencing was blood. This TCR came from a girl aged 5-17 years with multiple sclerosis. The CDR3 DNA follows: TGTGCCAGCAGCCCCTCATCTCGACAGGGTACCTTTTTTTACAATGAGCAGTTCTTC. Amino acids: CASSPSSRQGTFFYNEQFF. Variable domain in full (rest from reference TRBV11-2 and TRBJ2-1): EAGVAQSPRYKIIEKRQSVAFWCNPISGHATLYWYQQILGQGPKLLIQFQNNGVVDDSQLPKDRFSAERLKGVDSTLKIQPAKLEDSAVYLCASSPSSRQGTFFYNEQFFGPGTRLTVL.